This TCR beta chain originates from a study of blood T cell repertoires in COVID-19. Study-wide background: Whether acute or convalescent, the COVID-19 samples came from the United States, Italy and Spain.

After removal of 5 bases from V and 13 bases from J, the junction contained 7 bases not matched to a gene. This CDR3 has 13 amino acids. Germline V gene data show CDR1 as SGHVS and CDR2 as FQNEAQ. TCRdb's copy holds only in-frame clones and misses some; the assay was immunoSEQ multiplex PCR. The sample holds about 160,000 clones, roughly 80% seen once. Before being deemed recovered, Cohort 3 donors had two negative PCRs, clearance, or symptom resolution. V gene TRBV7-8 combines with J gene TRBJ1-6; 8 bases line up with TRBD1. The sequenced sample consisted of PBMCs or T cells enriched from blood (not recorded which). This clonotype originated in a woman aged 60-70 years who had recovered from COVID-19. The DNA for the CDR3 is TGTGCCAGCAGCGGACAGGGACGCCCCCCCCTCCACTTT. Translation: CASSGQGRPPLHF.